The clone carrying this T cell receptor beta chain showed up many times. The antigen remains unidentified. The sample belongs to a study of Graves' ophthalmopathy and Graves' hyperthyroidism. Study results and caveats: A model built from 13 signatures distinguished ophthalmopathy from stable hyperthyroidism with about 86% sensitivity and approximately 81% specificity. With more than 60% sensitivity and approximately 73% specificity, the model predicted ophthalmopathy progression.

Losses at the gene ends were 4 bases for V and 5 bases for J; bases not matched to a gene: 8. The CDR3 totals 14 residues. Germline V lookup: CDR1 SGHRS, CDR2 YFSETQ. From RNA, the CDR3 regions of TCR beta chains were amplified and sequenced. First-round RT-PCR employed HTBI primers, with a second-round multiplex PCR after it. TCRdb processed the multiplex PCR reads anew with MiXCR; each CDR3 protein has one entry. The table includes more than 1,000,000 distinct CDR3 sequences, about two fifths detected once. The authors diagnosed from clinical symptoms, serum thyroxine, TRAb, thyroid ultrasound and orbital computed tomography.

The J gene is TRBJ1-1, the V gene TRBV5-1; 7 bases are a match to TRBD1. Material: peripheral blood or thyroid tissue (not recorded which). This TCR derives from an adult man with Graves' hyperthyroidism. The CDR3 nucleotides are TGCGCCAGCAGCCCTTGGGACAGCAGTACTGAAGCTTTCTTT. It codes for CASSPWDSSTEAFF.